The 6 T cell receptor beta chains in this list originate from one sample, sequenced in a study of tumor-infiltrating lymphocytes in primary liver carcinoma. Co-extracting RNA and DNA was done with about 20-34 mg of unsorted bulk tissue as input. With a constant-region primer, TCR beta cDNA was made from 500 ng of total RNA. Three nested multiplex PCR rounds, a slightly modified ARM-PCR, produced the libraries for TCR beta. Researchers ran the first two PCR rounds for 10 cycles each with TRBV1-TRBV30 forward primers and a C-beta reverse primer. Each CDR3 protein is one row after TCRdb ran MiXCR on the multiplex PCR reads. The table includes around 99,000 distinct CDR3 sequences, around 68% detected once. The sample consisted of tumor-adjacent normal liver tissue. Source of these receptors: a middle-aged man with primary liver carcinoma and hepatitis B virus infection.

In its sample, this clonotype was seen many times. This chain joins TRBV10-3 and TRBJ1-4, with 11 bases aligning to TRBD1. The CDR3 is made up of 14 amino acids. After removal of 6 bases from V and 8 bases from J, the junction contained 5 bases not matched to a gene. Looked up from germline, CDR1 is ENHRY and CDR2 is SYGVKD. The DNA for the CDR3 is TGTGCCATCAGCGTGGGACAGGGGGACGAAAAACTGTTTTTT. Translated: CAISVGQGDEKLFF.

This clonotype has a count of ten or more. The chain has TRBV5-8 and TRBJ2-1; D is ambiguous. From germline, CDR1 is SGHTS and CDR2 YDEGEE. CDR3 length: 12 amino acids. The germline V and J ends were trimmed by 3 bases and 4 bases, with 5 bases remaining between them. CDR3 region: CASSSRYNEQFF. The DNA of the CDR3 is TGTGCCAGCAGCTCTCGATACAATGAGCAGTTCTTC.

The CDR3 loop reads CASSLCRLAGYNEQFF. CDR3 DNA sequence: TGTGCCAGCAGCTTATGTCGACTAGCGGGTTACAATGAGCAGTTCTTC. The chain is built from TRBV7-9 and TRBJ2-1, with 10 bases lining up with TRBD2. The CDR3 loop spans 16 amino acids. Unmatched junction bases numbered 5, after V lost 2 bases and J lost 4 bases. The germline CDR1 and CDR2 sequences are SEHNR and FQNEAQ (reference sequence).

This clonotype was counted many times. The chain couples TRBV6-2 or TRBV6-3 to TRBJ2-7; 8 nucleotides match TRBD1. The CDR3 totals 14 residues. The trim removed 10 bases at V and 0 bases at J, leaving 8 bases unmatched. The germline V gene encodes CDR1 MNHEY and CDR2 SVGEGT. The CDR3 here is CATMEDRDSYEQYF. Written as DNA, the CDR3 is TGTGCCACCATGGAGGACAGGGACTCCTACGAGCAGTACTTC.

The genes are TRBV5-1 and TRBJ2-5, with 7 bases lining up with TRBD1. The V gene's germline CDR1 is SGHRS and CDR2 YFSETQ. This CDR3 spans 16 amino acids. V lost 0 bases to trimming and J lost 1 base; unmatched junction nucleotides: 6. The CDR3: CASSLGLDRVQETQYF. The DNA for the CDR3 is TGCGCCAGCAGCTTGGGCCTCGACAGGGTCCAAGAGACCCAGTACTTC.

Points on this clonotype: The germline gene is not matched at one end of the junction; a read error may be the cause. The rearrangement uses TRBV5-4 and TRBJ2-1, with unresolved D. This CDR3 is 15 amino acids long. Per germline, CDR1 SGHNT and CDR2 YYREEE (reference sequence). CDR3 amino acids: CASSAEYSSYNEQFF. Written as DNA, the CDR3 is TGTGCTAGCAGCGCCGAATACAGCTCCTACAATGAGCAGTTCTTC.